This T cell receptor beta chain emerged from a study of blood T cells in healthy people across ages. Study outcomes and limitations: PBMCs were not sorted, which prevented a conclusive comparison of naive versus antigen-experienced cells. Long-lived donors carried more naive CD4+ cells and greater diversity than aged donors. Age brought a roughly linear fall in TCR beta diversity measured per million T cells.

Combining a sample-barcoded 5' primer with a J-beta primer mix, a second PCR ran for 7 to 11 cycles. TCRdb re-derived calls from the 5' RACE reads in MiXCR, one entry per CDR3 protein. The table records just over 800,000 distinct CDR3 sequences, around 62% of them present only once. This clonotype was counted only a few times. Its target is unknown. The CDR3 runs 15 residues. Trimming took off 0 bases at V and 5 bases at J, with 14 bases between the two ends. Germline V gene lookup returns CDR1 SGDLS and CDR2 YYNGEE. Per sample, no less than 6 micrograms of total RNA were extracted. The V gene is TRBV9, the J gene TRBJ1-2, with a weak D call TRBD1 (5 bases). Sequencing was done on a sample of blood. The sequence derives from a man aged 30 to 39 in good health. This CDR3 reads CASSVEGRQLYGYTF. The CDR3 bases are TGTGCCAGCAGCGTAGAAGGGCGACAGCTGTATGGCTACACCTTC.